What follows is one TCR beta chain and its context. Its cognate antigen is unknown. The data originate from a study of T cell repertoires in cytomegalovirus infection. Study in general: CMV infection plus the matching HLA type was flagged by public TCR beta signatures.

Study-wide results and limits: The ex vivo response showed dominance by HLA-C-restricted CMV-specific TCR beta clonotypes. The cumulative frequency of public TCR beta families distinguished individuals who carried CMV together with the relevant HLA.

The J segment lost 4 bases and the V segment lost 5 bases, leaving 3 bases of the junction unmatched. Germline CDR1 is DFQATT and CDR2 is SNEGSKA (reference sequence). The CDR3 covers 15 residues. Each CDR3 protein is one row after TCRdb ran MiXCR on the reads. The sample includes around 530,000 distinct CDR3 sequences, approximately 26% of them seen just once. J is TRBJ2-3 and V is TRBV20-1; 16 bases are a match to TRBD2. The clonotype was recovered from a human donor in good health (CMV status not recorded). Some clones in this sample may be carry-over from other donors' samples. The source material was PBMCs. The CDR3 reads CSAGTSGRAPDTQYF. The CDR3 coding sequence is TGCAGTGCTGGGACTAGCGGGAGGGCCCCAGATACGCAGTATTTT.